These 27 T cell receptor beta chains were all obtained from the same sample, sequenced in a study of Graves' ophthalmopathy and Graves' hyperthyroidism. TCR beta CDR3 regions were amplified from RNA transcripts. The workflow started with a first-round RT-PCR run with HTBI primers and then moved on to a second-round multiplex PCR. TCRdb analysed the multiplex PCR reads with MiXCR anew, one entry per CDR3 protein. This sample carries 340,000 or so distinct CDR3 sequences, roughly a sixth of them seen once, and the ten largest clones take around an eighth. Specimen: peripheral blood. The origin of the receptors is an adult man with Graves' ophthalmopathy.

This clonotype was seen ten or more times. CDR3 bases: TGTGCCAGTAGTTGGAGCACCGGGGAGCTGTTTTTT. Translating it yields CASSWSTGELFF. The chain combines TRBV19 with TRBJ2-2; the D is unclear. Germline V gene lookup returns CDR1 LNHDA and CDR2 SQIVND (reference sequence). This CDR3 spans 12 amino acids. V was pared by 5 bases and J by 4 bases, with 5 bases between.

Worth noting for this clonotype: This sequence may be a read error, since a much larger clone differs from it by one base. The rearrangement joins TRBV6-1 to TRBJ2-4; D possibly uses TRBD1 or TRBD2 (5 bases each). There are 15 residues in the CDR3. The germline V gene encodes CDR1 MNHNS and CDR2 SASEGT. The CDR3: CATAWGSADSSEQYF. The CDR3 bases are TGTGCTACCGCCTGGGGGTCCGCGGACTCGAGTGAGCAGTACTTC.

There are many counts of this clonotype. This sequence joins TRBV6-2 or TRBV6-3 and TRBJ2-5; a weak D match, TRBD1 (5 bases). Trimming cost V 5 bases and J 5 bases, with 12 bases left between them. CDR1 MNHEY and CDR2 SVGEGT come from the germline V gene. The CDR3 totals 13 residues. The DNA for the CDR3 is TGTGCCAGCAGTCAAAGGACACCCGAGACCCAGTACTTC. This encodes CASSQRTPETQYF.

This clonotype was seen ten or more times. The CDR3 spells CASIRMTGLYGYTF. DNA for the CDR3: TGTGCCAGCATCCGAATGACGGGCCTCTATGGCTACACCTTC. V is TRBV27 and J is TRBJ1-2; no firm D call. Germline CDR1 and CDR2: MNHEY and SMNVEV (reference sequence). The CDR3 spans 14 residues. V lost 7 bases, J lost 4 bases, and 16 bases lay in between.

The chain has TRBV30 and TRBJ2-7; D uncertain. Trimming took off 5 bases at V and 4 bases at J, with 9 bases between the two ends. CDR1 and CDR2 from the germline V gene are GTSNPN and SVGIG (reference sequence). The CDR3 is made up of 11 amino acids. This chain's CDR3 is CAWSTRYEQYF. The CDR3 DNA reads TGTGCCTGGTCGACGAGGTACGAGCAGTACTTC.

The chain combines TRBV7-2 with TRBJ2-5, with 7 bases matching TRBD1. Germline V gene sequence: CDR1 SGHTA, CDR2 FQGNSA. The J segment lost 5 bases and the V segment lost 5 bases, leaving 11 bases of the junction unmatched. The CDR3 spans 15 residues. CDR3 region: CASSHPTGSSETQYF. The CDR3 bases are TGTGCCAGCAGCCATCCGACAGGGTCGAGCGAGACCCAGTACTTC.

This clonotype came up many times. The chain employs TRBV5-1 and TRBJ2-3; 7 bases are a match to TRBD2. Germline V gives CDR1 SGHRS, CDR2 YFSETQ. The V segment lost 4 bases and the J segment 0 bases; nucleotides outside the gene matches: 8. CDR3 length: 16 amino acids. CDR3 loop: CASSVDSGSSTDTQYF. Written as DNA, the CDR3 is TGCGCCAGCAGCGTAGATAGCGGGTCTAGCACAGATACGCAGTATTTT.

This clonotype has a count of ten or more. In DNA form, the CDR3 reads TGTGCCAGCTCATCTACAGAGATGAACACTGAAGCTTTCTTT. Residues: CASSSTEMNTEAFF. The chain has TRBV18 and TRBJ1-1, with no clear D. V lost 5 bases, J lost 0 bases, and 10 bases lay in between. The CDR3 extends over 14 amino acids. The germline V gene encodes CDR1 KGHSH and CDR2 LQKENI.

This clonotype was counted at least ten times. This chain connects TRBV28 to TRBJ1-1, with 8 bases identical to TRBD1. With 6 bases clipped from V and 3 bases from J, the junction kept 6 bases outside the gene matches. The germline V gene encodes CDR1 MDHEN and CDR2 SYDVKM. The length of the CDR3 is 14 residues. This CDR3 reads CASSGSDRDTEAFF. The CDR3 region has the DNA TGTGCCAGCAGCGGATCGGACAGGGACACTGAAGCTTTCTTT.

At least ten counts were recorded for this clonotype. This chain links TRBV2 with TRBJ2-7; D remains unclear. The CDR3 has 14 residues. Germline CDR1 is SNHLY and CDR2 is FYNNEI. V was pared by 5 bases and J by 1 base, with 12 bases between. The DNA of the CDR3 is TGTGCCAGCAGTTATGACAAAACATCCTACGAGCAGTACTTC. Translating gives CASSYDKTSYEQYF.

The table lists this clonotype with many counts. This chain joins TRBV12-3 or TRBV12-4 and TRBJ1-2; the D gene is possibly TRBD1 (6 bases). Between the trimmed V and J ends, which lost 6 bases and 8 bases, there was a span of 13 bases. The CDR3 consists of 12 residues. The CDR3 coding sequence is TGTGCCAGCAGGACCACAGGGACGGGCTACACCTTC. Encoded protein: CASRTTGTGYTF.

This clonotype was seen at least ten times. This sequence joins TRBV19 and TRBJ1-2, with a possible D match to TRBD1 (5 bases). CDR1 is LNHDA, CDR2 SQIVND, per germline (reference sequence). The CDR3 runs to 14 residues. Trimming took 2 bases from V and 6 from J, leaving 13 bases between them. The CDR3 sequence: CASSIPRDGDGYTF. The CDR3 region has the DNA TGTGCCAGTAGTATACCCCGGGACGGCGATGGCTACACCTTC.

As to this clonotype: Relative to the germline gene, one junction end is altered; a read error may explain this. This chain joins TRBV27 and TRBJ2-6, with a tentative D call TRBD1 (6 bases). This CDR3 spans 18 amino acids. Germline CDR1 and CDR2: MNHEY and SMNVEV (reference sequence). The CDR3 reads CASSSRDMACSGANVLNF. CDR3 coding DNA: TGTGCCAGCAGTTCCCGGGACATGGCATGCTCTGGGGCCAACGTCCTGAATTTC.

In its sample, this clonotype was seen many times. This chain connects TRBV5-6 to TRBJ2-2; TRBD1 matches at 8 bases. With V trimmed by 7 bases and J by 3 bases, 14 bases remained unmatched. CDR3 length: 17 amino acids. CDR1 is SGHDT and CDR2 is YYEEEE in the germline V gene. This chain's CDR3 is CASVSGADRGYTGELFF. DNA of the CDR3: TGTGCCAGCGTCTCGGGGGCTGACAGGGGATACACCGGGGAGCTGTTTTTT. Full variable domain (remainder filled in from reference TRBV5-6 and TRBJ2-2): DAGVTQSPTHLIKTRGQQVTLRCSPKSGHDTVSWYQQALGQGPQFIFQYYEEEERQRGNFPDRFSGHQFPNYSSELNVNALLLGDSALYLCASVSGADRGYTGELFFGEGSRLTVL.

This clonotype was counted many times. The chain joins TRBV6-1 to TRBJ1-1; maybe TRBD1 (5 bases). Germline V gene lookup returns CDR1 MNHNS and CDR2 SASEGT. The ends were cut back, 5 bases at V and 0 bases at J, with 10 bases in the middle. There are 14 residues in the CDR3. The DNA of the CDR3 is TGTGCCAGCAGTCAAGGACACCTGAACACTGAAGCTTTCTTT. It yields the protein CASSQGHLNTEAFF.

This chain links TRBV12-3 or TRBV12-4 with TRBJ2-7; D gene uncertain. The CDR3 runs 13 residues. V lost 3 bases, J lost 4 bases, and 10 bases lay in between. The CDR3 DNA is TGTGCCAGCAGTTTTGGCCAGTTATACGAGCAGTACTTC. Protein: CASSFGQLYEQYF.

The chain employs TRBV20-1 and TRBJ2-7, with D hard to call. The CDR3 length is 14 residues. The germline V and J ends were trimmed by 6 bases and 0 bases, with 15 bases remaining between them. CDR1 is DFQATT and CDR2 is SNEGSKA in the germline V gene (reference sequence). This chain's CDR3 is CSAEPISNSYEQYF. CDR3 in DNA: TGCAGTGCCGAGCCGATCTCGAACTCCTACGAGCAGTACTTC.

This clonotype has at least ten counts. The chain combines TRBV6-5 with TRBJ2-7, with 8 nucleotides matching TRBD2. This CDR3 contains 13 residues. Trimming took 7 bases from V and 3 from J; bases not matched to a gene: 5. Germline loops: CDR1 MNHEY, CDR2 SVGAGI. CDR3 protein: CASTIAGGYEQYF. CDR3 sequence (DNA): TGTGCCAGCACCATTGCGGGGGGCTACGAGCAGTACTTC.

In its sample, this clonotype was seen many times. V usage is TRBV19 and J usage is TRBJ1-1; 8 nucleotides line up with TRBD1. Germline V lookup: CDR1 LNHDA, CDR2 SQIVND (reference sequence). The CDR3 runs 15 residues. V lost 9 bases and J lost 1; bases outside the gene matches: 10. CDR3 in DNA: TGTGCCAGCAGTCGTCCCGGGACAGGGAACACTGAAGCTTTCTTT. Translation: CASSRPGTGNTEAFF. The full variable domain, in which reference TRBV19 and TRBJ1-1 provide the parts outside the CDR3, is DGGITQSPKYLFRKEGQNVTLSCEQNLNHDAMYWYRQDPGQGLRLIYYSQIVNDFQKGDIAEGYSVSREKKESFPLTVTSAQKNPTAFYLCASSRPGTGNTEAFFGQGTRLTVV.

This clonotype was counted many times. This rearrangement joins TRBV19 to TRBJ1-5, with D unresolved. The CDR3 is 13 amino acids. V was shortened by 0 bases and J by 7 bases, with 7 bases between the two germline ends. Germline loops: CDR1 LNHDA, CDR2 SQIVND (reference sequence). This chain's CDR3 is CASSIDRRQPQHF. The CDR3 DNA reads as TGTGCCAGTAGTATAGATCGTCGGCAGCCCCAGCATTTT. The complete variable domain, with remaining parts taken from reference TRBV19 and TRBJ1-5, reads DGGITQSPKYLFRKEGQNVTLSCEQNLNHDAMYWYRQDPGQGLRLIYYSQIVNDFQKGDIAEGYSVSREKKESFPLTVTSAQKNPTAFYLCASSIDRRQPQHFGDGTRLSIL.

This clonotype was counted many times. V and J are TRBV7-2 and TRBJ1-6, with a weak D call TRBD1 (5 bases). The V end was cut by 5 bases, the J end by 14 bases, with 16 bases between. CDR3 size: 13 residues. Germline loops: CDR1 SGHTA, CDR2 FQGNSA. The CDR3 is CASSQRQSGALHF. CDR3 nucleotides: TGTGCCAGCAGCCAAAGACAGTCCGGGGCCCTCCACTTT.

This clonotype was seen at least ten times. The V and J genes are TRBV6-5 and TRBJ1-6, with D uncertain. Trimming removed 0 bases from V and 10 bases from J, with 13 bases in between. The germline V gene encodes CDR1 MNHEY and CDR2 SVGAGI. The CDR3 totals 15 residues. This CDR3 is CASSYSQSPRSPLHF. The CDR3 DNA is TGTGCCAGCAGTTACTCCCAATCCCCACGGTCACCCCTCCACTTT.

This clonotype was recorded a few times. This chain's CDR3 is CASSEYGAVNSPLHF. The CDR3 DNA sequence: TGTGCCAGCAGTGAATATGGGGCAGTTAATTCACCCCTCCACTTT. The gene calls are TRBV25-1 and TRBJ1-6; perhaps TRBD1 as D (5 bases). The CDR3 extends over 15 amino acids. Looked up from germline, CDR1 is MGHDK and CDR2 is SYGVNS. Trimming removed 0 bases at V and 6 bases at J, with 9 bases between. The whole variable domain, remainder taken from reference TRBV25-1 and TRBJ1-6, is EADIYQTPRYLVIGTGKKITLECSQTMGHDKMYWYQQDPGMELHLIHYSYGVNSTEKGDLSSESTVSRIRTEHFPLTLESARPSHTSQYLCASSEYGAVNSPLHFGNGTRLTVT.

The CDR3 nucleotides read TGTGCCAGCACTCTCAGGGCCGCAACAGGGATGCAGTACTTC. It specifies CASTLRAATGMQYF. V usage is TRBV28 and J usage is TRBJ2-7; a possible D gene is TRBD1 (6 bases). Germline V gene lookup returns CDR1 MDHEN and CDR2 SYDVKM. The V end lost 7 bases, the J end lost 9 bases, and 22 bases lay between the germline ends. CDR3 length: 14 residues.

A few counts support this clonotype. The chain recombines TRBV6-1 with TRBJ2-7; 7 bases match TRBD1. V gave up 5 bases and J gave up 2 bases; unmatched junction bases: 9. Germline V CDR1 and CDR2: MNHNS, SASEGT. CDR3 length equals 15 residues. The DNA for the CDR3 is TGTGCCAGCAGTCCCCGAGGGACAGCGACCTACGAGCAGTACTTC. Residues: CASSPRGTATYEQYF.

This clonotype was counted many times. The chain has TRBV6-5 and TRBJ2-2; no firm D call. The CDR3 loop spans 15 amino acids. The germline gives CDR1 MNHEY, CDR2 SVGAGI. V lost 0 bases and J lost 2, with 7 bases in between. The chain's CDR3 is CASSYSNRNTGELFF. The CDR3 nucleotides are TGTGCCAGCAGTTACTCCAACCGAAACACCGGGGAGCTGTTTTTT.

This clonotype was observed many times. V is TRBV10-3 and J is TRBJ2-5; D may correspond to TRBD1 or TRBD2 (5 bases each). V dropped 8 bases and J dropped 5 bases, with 12 bases sitting between them. Germline loops: CDR1 ENHRY, CDR2 SYGVKD. This CDR3 contains 12 residues. CDR3 protein: CAIAGSGETQYF. In DNA, the CDR3 is TGTGCCATCGCAGGGAGTGGGGAGACCCAGTACTTC.